The next 16 T cell receptor beta chains were all read from a single sample in a study of low-dose radiotherapy and immunotherapy resistance in tumors. Time point noted: after trial treatment. As to treatment: LDRT plus nivolumab, ipilimumab, low-dose cyclophosphamide and aspirin (RACIN trial). TRAV- and TRBV-specific primers primed first-strand cDNA, covering alpha and beta chains. TCR amplification ran approximately 20 PCR cycles using constant-region and V-primer adapter primers. TCRdb fed the reads into MiXCR, producing one record per CDR3 protein. The sample lists under 95,000 distinct CDR3 sequences; about a sixth were seen once. The material was PBMCs, obtained after low-dose radiotherapy plus immunotherapy. The receptors derive from a male donor with prostate cancer.

This clonotype was observed many times. The chain couples TRBV6-5 to TRBJ2-3; TRBD2 matches at 8 bases. V lost 5 bases to trimming and J lost 2 bases; unmatched junction nucleotides: 6. Germline V gene lookup returns CDR1 MNHEY and CDR2 SVGAGI. The CDR3 consists of 15 residues. CDR3 sequence (DNA): TGTGCCAGCAGTAATGGAGCGGGAGTCACAGATACGCAGTATTTT. Amino acid sequence: CASSNGAGVTDTQYF.

Details on this clonotype: A much larger clone differs from this one at a single base, so this may be a read error. The chain recombines TRBV7-2 with TRBJ2-7, with 7 bases identical to TRBD1. Germline V lookup: CDR1 SGHTA, CDR2 FQGNSA. The J segment lost 1 base and the V segment lost 5 bases, leaving 8 bases of the junction unmatched. The CDR3 loop spans 15 amino acids. In DNA form, the CDR3 reads TGTGCCAGCAGCGTCCGGGACAGCCGTTCCTACGAGCAGTACTTC. Amino acid sequence: CASSVRDSRSYEQYF.

This clonotype was counted ten times or more. The chain is built from TRBV18 and TRBJ2-1, with D possibly matching TRBD2 (6 bases). This CDR3 has 17 residues. With 0 bases removed from V and 0 bases from J, the gap between germline ends came to 12 bases. Germline V gene sequence: CDR1 KGHSH, CDR2 LQKENI. CDR3 loop: CASSPPIAELSYNEQFF. CDR3 nucleotides: TGTGCCAGCTCACCACCGATAGCGGAGCTCTCCTACAATGAGCAGTTCTTC. The complete variable domain, with remaining parts taken from reference TRBV18 and TRBJ2-1, reads NAGVMQNPRHLVRRRGQEARLRCSPMKGHSHVYWYRQLPEEGLKFMVYLQKENIIDESGMPKERFSAEFPKEGPSILRIQQVVRGDSAAYFCASSPPIAELSYNEQFFGPGTRLTVL.

This clonotype was recorded at least ten times. The chain employs TRBV6-1 and TRBJ1-5; D is unresolved. The CDR3 has 13 residues. Between the trimmed V and J ends, which lost 7 bases and 6 bases, there was a span of 13 bases. Germline V gives CDR1 MNHNS, CDR2 SASEGT. CDR3 in DNA: TGTGCCAGCACCTCCTCCGGGTTTCAGCCCCAGCATTTT. It specifies CASTSSGFQPQHF.

In its sample, this clonotype was seen many times. The chain is built from TRBV28 and TRBJ1-1; possibly TRBD1 for D (6 bases). The germline V gene has CDR1 MDHEN and CDR2 SYDVKM. The ends were cut back, 5 bases at V and 0 bases at J, with 16 bases in the middle. This CDR3 has 16 residues. CDR3: CASSPQGPILNTEAFF. CDR3 DNA: TGTGCCAGCAGTCCACAGGGCCCAATCTTGAACACTGAAGCTTTCTTT.

To note about this clonotype: This is likely an artifact of a read error, given a far larger clone one base away. This is likely a read error, given that the CDR3 carries no conserved phenylalanine or tryptophan at its end. The chain joins TRBV6-8 to TRBJ2-5; 11 nucleotides line up with TRBD2. V dropped 6 bases and J dropped 5; count of bases not matched to a gene: 2. CDR3 length: 13 amino acids. Germline loops: CDR1 MNHGY, CDR2 SAAAGT. CDR3 nucleotide sequence: TGTGCCAGCAGGGCTAGCGGGGGGGAGACCCAGTACTCC. The encoded protein is CASRASGGETQYS.

CDR3 loop: CSVALGTGNTGELFF. CDR3 DNA: TGCAGCGTTGCCCTCGGGACGGGGAACACCGGGGAGCTGTTTTTT. The chain links TRBV29-1 to TRBJ2-2; possibly TRBD1 or TRBD2 for D (5 bases each). Trimming took 4 bases from V and 1 from J, leaving 13 bases between them. CDR1 is SQVTM and CDR2 is ANQGSEA in the germline V gene. The CDR3 runs 15 residues.

A remark on this clonotype: This sequence is one base from a far larger clone and is likely a read error. V and J are TRBV5-4 and TRBJ2-1; TRBD2 matches 8 bases. Trimming took 3 bases from V and 10 from J; bases not matched to a gene: 6. CDR1 is SGHNT, CDR2 YYREEE, per germline (reference sequence). This CDR3 region has 13 residues. In nucleotides, the CDR3 is TGTGCCAGCAGCTCCAGCGGGAGCTACGAGCAGTTCTTC. It specifies CASSSSGSYEQFF.

The sample holds many counts of this clonotype. The rearrangement uses TRBV7-9 and TRBJ2-7; 8 bases fit TRBD1. This CDR3 is built from 15 residues. The V segment lost 2 bases and the J segment 3 bases; nucleotides outside the gene matches: 6. CDR1 and CDR2 (germline): SEHNR, FQNEAQ (reference sequence). CDR3 amino acids: CASSLIQGVYYEQYF. DNA for the CDR3: TGTGCCAGCAGCTTAATACAGGGGGTGTACTACGAGCAGTACTTC. Supplemented by reference TRBV7-9 and TRBJ2-7, the full variable domain reads DTGVSQNPRHKITKRGQNVTFRCDPISEHNRLYWYRQTLGQGPEFLTYFQNEAQLEKSRLLSDRFSAERPKGSFSTLEIQRTEQGDSAMYLCASSLIQGVYYEQYFGPGTRLTVT.

This clonotype showed up many times. The chain couples TRBV20-1 to TRBJ2-2, with 12 bases aligning to TRBD2. Germline CDR1 and CDR2: DFQATT and SNEGSKA (reference sequence). The CDR3 totals 15 residues. Unmatched junction bases numbered 5, after V lost 3 bases and J lost 6 bases. The CDR3 reads CSASQTSGSSGELFF. Written as DNA, the CDR3 is TGCAGTGCTAGTCAGACTAGCGGGAGTTCCGGGGAGCTGTTTTTT.

This clonotype has ten or more counts. This chain uses TRBV6-2 or TRBV6-3 with TRBJ1-1; D is undetermined. Germline V lookup: CDR1 MNHEY, CDR2 SVGEGT. Between the trimmed V and J ends, which lost 5 bases and 1 base, there was a span of 20 bases. The CDR3 covers 17 residues. The DNA for the CDR3 is TGTGCCAGCAGTCGACGAGCCCAAAGCGGGGAGAACACTGAAGCTTTCTTT. This encodes CASSRRAQSGENTEAFF.

As for this clonotype: A read error is likely here: a far larger clone is one base away. CDR3 sequence (DNA): TGTGCCAGCAGCTCATGGGCTTGCGGGGGGGGAGGTGAGCAGTTCTTC. It encodes CASSSWACGGGGEQFF. This chain links TRBV7-2 with TRBJ2-1; 9 bases fit TRBD2. The CDR3 is 16 residues long. Germline lookup yields CDR1 SGHTA and CDR2 FQGNSA. V shed 4 bases and J 9 bases; nucleotides not matched to a gene: 13. The whole variable domain, remainder taken from reference TRBV7-2 and TRBJ2-1, is GAGVSQSPSNKVTEKGKDVELRCDPISGHTALYWYRQSLGQGLEFLIYFQGNSAPDKSGLPSDRFSAERTGGSVSTLTIQRTQQEDSAVYLCASSSWACGGGGEQFFGPGTRLTVL.

The chain links TRBV3-1 to TRBJ2-5, with TRBD2 identical over 10 bases. Germline assignment: CDR1 LGHDT and CDR2 YNNKEL (reference sequence). J was trimmed by 7 bases and V by 4 bases; bases with no gene match: 9. The CDR3 has 15 residues. The CDR3: CASSPEAGGETTQYF. The CDR3 nucleotides read TGTGCCAGCAGCCCAGAAGCGGGGGGGGAGACGACCCAGTACTTC.

This clonotype has at least ten counts. The genes are TRBV29-1 and TRBJ2-3, with 7 bases identical to TRBD1. Germline CDR1 SQVTM, CDR2 ANQGSEA. V lost 7 bases, J lost 6 bases, and 16 bases stayed unmatched. The CDR3 spans 15 residues. In DNA form, the CDR3 reads TGCAGCGCCCGAGGAGCAGAGAAGGGGGCGGATACGCAGTATTTT. It yields the protein CSARGAEKGADTQYF.

This clonotype was counted many times. The chain uses TRBV29-1 and TRBJ2-1; TRBD2 matches at 7 bases. The germline CDR1 and CDR2 sequences are SQVTM and ANQGSEA. V lost 5 bases to trimming and J lost 3 bases; unmatched junction nucleotides: 1. The CDR3 runs to 12 residues. CDR3 bases: TGCAGCGTTCCGGGAGGCTACAATGAGCAGTTCTTC. This sequence encodes CSVPGGYNEQFF.

The CDR3 is CASSLERAYGYTF. The CDR3, as DNA: TGTGCCAGCAGCTTAGAGAGAGCCTATGGCTACACCTTC. J is TRBJ1-2 and V is TRBV7-2; D gene ambiguous. The CDR3 length is 13 residues. Germline loops: CDR1 SGHTA, CDR2 FQGNSA. The V and J ends lost 1 base and 4 bases respectively, with 7 bases between them.